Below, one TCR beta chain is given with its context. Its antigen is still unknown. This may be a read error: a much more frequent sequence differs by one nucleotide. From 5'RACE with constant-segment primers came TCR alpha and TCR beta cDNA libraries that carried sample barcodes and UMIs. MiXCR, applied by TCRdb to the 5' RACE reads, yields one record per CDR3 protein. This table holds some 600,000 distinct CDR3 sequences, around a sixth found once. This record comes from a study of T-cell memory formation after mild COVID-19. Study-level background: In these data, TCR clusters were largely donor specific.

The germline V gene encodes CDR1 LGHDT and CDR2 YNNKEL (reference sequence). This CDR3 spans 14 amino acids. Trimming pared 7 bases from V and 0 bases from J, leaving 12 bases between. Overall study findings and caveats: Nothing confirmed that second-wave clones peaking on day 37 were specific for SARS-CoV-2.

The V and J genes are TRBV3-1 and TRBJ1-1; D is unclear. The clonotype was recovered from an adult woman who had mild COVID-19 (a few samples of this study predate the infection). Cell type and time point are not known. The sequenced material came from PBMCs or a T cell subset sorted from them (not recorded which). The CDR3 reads CASTLERMNTEAFF. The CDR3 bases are TGTGCCAGCACCCTGGAACGGATGAACACTGAAGCTTTCTTT.